One sample yielded the 26 T cell receptor beta chains listed below, sequenced in a study of blood T cell repertoires in COVID-19. Libraries were prepared by immunoSEQ multiplex PCR; TCRdb keeps only in-frame clonotypes and omits some of them. The table includes 250,000 to 350,000 clones, 85% detected once. Specimen: PBMCs or T cells enriched from blood (not recorded which). The receptors here all came from a woman aged 45-65 years who had recovered from COVID-19.

The gene calls are TRBV7-2 and TRBJ1-2; a possible D gene is TRBD1 (5 bases). Per the germline V gene, CDR1 is SGHTA and CDR2 is FQGNSA. The V gene lost 2 bases and the J gene lost 2 bases, with 9 bases spanning the gap. The CDR3 is 14 residues long. The CDR3 nucleotides read TGTGCCAGCAGCTTAATCCAGGGAAACTATGGCTACACCTTC. Amino acids: CASSLIQGNYGYTF.

This chain links TRBV6-5 with TRBJ1-1, with TRBD1 as a possible D gene (5 bases). Germline values: CDR1 MNHEY, CDR2 SVGAGI. Trimming took off 1 base at V and 3 bases at J, with 6 bases between the two ends. The CDR3 runs to 13 residues. The CDR3: CASSYLQDTEAFF. CDR3 in DNA: TGTGCCAGCAGTTACTTACAGGACACTGAAGCTTTCTTT.

This clone was seen a single time. This sequence joins TRBV7-2 and TRBJ1-3; D is possibly TRBD1 (5 bases). This CDR3 is built from 15 residues. With 5 bases removed from V and 0 bases from J, the gap between germline ends came to 11 bases. The germline CDR1 and CDR2 sequences are SGHTA and FQGNSA. The CDR3: CASSPRASSGNTIYF. The CDR3 DNA reads TGTGCCAGCAGCCCCAGGGCCTCCTCTGGAAACACCATATATTTT.

The chain combines TRBV11-2 with TRBJ2-7, with 9 positions matching TRBD2. This CDR3 is built from 15 residues. Trimming took 3 bases from V and 2 from J; bases not matched to a gene: 5. Germline V CDR1 and CDR2: SGHAT, FQNNGV. For the CDR3, the DNA is TGTGCCAGCAGCTTGGCTAGCGGGACCCCCTACGAGCAGTACTTC. Residues: CASSLASGTPYEQYF.

V usage is TRBV5-1 and J usage is TRBJ2-7; unclear D gene. Deletions cut 1 base from V and 3 bases from J, with 8 bases between. This CDR3 comprises 13 residues. CDR1 is SGHRS, CDR2 YFSETQ, per germline. CDR3 sequence: CASSLNNIYEQYF. In nucleotides, the CDR3 is TGCGCCAGCAGCTTGAATAACATCTACGAGCAGTACTTC.

The chain is built from TRBV12-5 and TRBJ1-1, with 7 bases lining up with TRBD1. After removal of 6 bases from V and 5 bases from J, the junction contained 15 bases not matched to a gene. This CDR3 has 16 residues. Germline CDR1 LGHNT, CDR2 FRNRAP. The CDR3, as DNA: TGTGCTAGTGGCGGTGAAATAGGTAGGGGGCTGACTGAAGCTTTCTTT. It specifies CASGGEIGRGLTEAFF.

The chain is built from TRBV3-1 (or the pseudogene TRBV3-2) and TRBJ2-7, with D possibly being TRBD1 (7 bases). This CDR3 has 13 residues. The germline V and J ends were trimmed by 5 bases and 2 bases, with 10 bases remaining between them. Germline CDR1 reads LGHDT; CDR2 reads YNNKEL (reference sequence). The CDR3 region has the DNA TGTGCCAGCAGCGGGGGGACAGCCTACGAGCAGTACTTC. Protein sequence: CASSGGTAYEQYF.

In DNA form, the CDR3 reads TGTGCCAGCAGTCCAGGCGTTGACAGCTACAATGAGCAGTTCTTC. It specifies CASSPGVDSYNEQFF. The J gene is TRBJ2-1, the V gene TRBV28; tentatively, D is TRBD1 (5 bases). In germline, CDR1 is MDHEN, CDR2 SYDVKM. V lost 5 bases and J lost 3, with 14 bases in between. This CDR3 is built from 15 residues.

This chain links TRBV7-9 with TRBJ1-5, with D possibly being TRBD1 (6 bases). The V end was cut by 5 bases, the J end by 3 bases, with 11 bases between. CDR3 length: 14 residues. In germline, CDR1 is SEHNR, CDR2 FQNEAQ (reference sequence). CDR3 in DNA: TGTGCCAGCAGCGGCGGACAGCCCAATCAGCCCCAGCATTTT. The encoded protein is CASSGGQPNQPQHF.

The genes are TRBV10-3 and TRBJ2-2; TRBD1 agrees at 11 bases. The J segment lost 5 bases and the V segment lost 8 bases, leaving 1 base of the junction unmatched. The CDR3 has 13 residues. The germline V gene encodes CDR1 ENHRY and CDR2 SYGVKD. Written as DNA, the CDR3 is TGTGCCATCGGGACAGGGGGGACCGGGGAGCTGTTTTTT. It specifies CAIGTGGTGELFF.

The chain employs TRBV18 and TRBJ2-7; 8 nucleotides agree with TRBD1. V shed 5 bases, J shed 3 bases, and the junction held 9 bases outside the gene matches. Germline CDR1 and CDR2: KGHSH and LQKENI. CDR3 length: 15 residues. DNA of the CDR3: TGTGCCAGCTCAGCTCGCCGGGACAGGCTCTACGAGCAGTACTTC. This codes for CASSARRDRLYEQYF.

This sequence joins TRBV28 and TRBJ1-4; tentative D call: TRBD1 (5 bases). Germline V gene sequence: CDR1 MDHEN, CDR2 SYDVKM. The V and J ends lost 6 bases and 3 bases respectively, with 11 bases between them. The CDR3 sequence is 14 residues long. The CDR3 region is CASRPQGSNEKLFF. CDR3 DNA sequence: TGTGCCAGCAGACCTCAGGGATCTAATGAAAAACTGTTTTTT.

The rearrangement joins TRBV5-6 to TRBJ2-5; tentatively, D is TRBD1 (6 bases). The CDR3 covers 14 residues. The V end lost 4 bases, the J end lost 4 bases, and 14 bases lay between the germline ends. Germline V lookup: CDR1 SGHDT, CDR2 YYEEEE. The CDR3 reads CASSPQGPAETQYF. The CDR3 coding sequence is TGTGCCAGCAGCCCCCAGGGGCCGGCAGAGACCCAGTACTTC.

The V call is TRBV6-6, the J call TRBJ2-1, with TRBD2 matching 9 bases. Germline V gives CDR1 MNHNY, CDR2 SVGAGI (reference sequence). Germline trimming cut 2 bases from V and 5 bases from J; bases unmatched to any gene: 4. This CDR3 has 15 amino acids. The CDR3, as DNA: TGTGCCAGCAGTTACGAGAGCGGGAGGCACAATGAGCAGTTCTTC. Translation: CASSYESGRHNEQFF.

The genes are TRBV11-3 and TRBJ2-2; D gene unclear. Trimming removed 0 bases from V and 8 bases from J, with 7 bases in between. The CDR3 spans 13 residues. From germline, CDR1 is SGHNT and CDR2 YENEEA. CDR3 in amino acids: CASSLDSEGELFF. CDR3 nucleotide sequence: TGTGCCAGCAGCTTAGACTCGGAGGGGGAGCTGTTTTTT.

The chain carries TRBV7-3 and TRBJ2-1; TRBD1 might be the D (6 bases). The V and J ends lost 3 bases and 0 bases respectively, with 6 bases between them. The length of the CDR3 is 14 residues. Germline V gene data show CDR1 as SGHTA and CDR2 as FQGTGA. In DNA form, the CDR3 reads TGTGCCAGCAGCTTCAGGGGCTCCTACAATGAGCAGTTCTTC. Amino acid sequence: CASSFRGSYNEQFF.

The chain uses TRBV27 and TRBJ1-2; 10 nucleotides align to TRBD1. CDR3 length equals 16 residues. V lost 6 bases and J lost 5; bases outside the gene matches: 12. CDR1 and CDR2 (germline): MNHEY, SMNVEV (reference sequence). CDR3: CASSQTGGPDRYGYTF. In nucleotides, the CDR3 is TGTGCCAGCAGCCAGACAGGGGGCCCTGATCGGTATGGCTACACCTTC.

The chain recombines TRBV5-8 with TRBJ2-1; 14 nucleotides line up with TRBD2. V trimming: 2 bases; J trimming: 4 bases; junction bases outside the gene matches: 5. The germline CDR1 and CDR2 sequences are SGHTS and YDEGEE. The CDR3 extends over 17 amino acids. Written as DNA, the CDR3 is TGTGCCAGCAGCTTAGGGACTAGCGGGAGACGATACAATGAGCAGTTCTTC. The encoded protein is CASSLGTSGRRYNEQFF.

CDR3 residues: CASSLTGLRLAKNIQYF. The DNA of the CDR3 is TGTGCCAGCAGCCTAACCGGACTCAGGCTAGCCAAAAACATTCAGTACTTC. V usage is TRBV7-2 and J usage is TRBJ2-4; a possible D gene is TRBD2 (5 bases). The CDR3 covers 17 residues. Germline V CDR1 and CDR2: SGHTA, FQGNSA. The V gene lost 5 bases and the J gene lost 0 bases, with 17 bases spanning the gap. Using reference TRBV7-2 and TRBJ2-4 for the parts outside the CDR3, the full variable domain is GAGVSQSPSNKVTEKGKDVELRCDPISGHTALYWYRQSLGQGLEFLIYFQGNSAPDKSGLPSDRFSAERTGGSVSTLTIQRTQQEDSAVYLCASSLTGLRLAKNIQYFGAGTRLSVL.

This clone was seen once. V usage is TRBV9 and J usage is TRBJ1-4, with 8 bases lining up with TRBD1. V dropped 3 bases and J dropped 0; count of bases not matched to a gene: 4. Germline V CDR1 and CDR2: SGDLS, YYNGEE. This CDR3 is built from 16 residues. CDR3: CASSARGLPTNEKLFF. The DNA of the CDR3 is TGTGCCAGCAGCGCCAGGGGGCTTCCAACTAATGAAAAACTGTTTTTT.

The CDR3 protein is CASSPRTSTRGTDTQYF. The CDR3 DNA reads as TGTGCCAGCAGTCCCCGGACTAGCACAAGGGGCACAGATACGCAGTATTTT. The chain uses TRBV7-9 and TRBJ2-3; 8 nucleotides align to TRBD2. This CDR3 has 17 amino acids. Germline trimming cut 6 bases from V and 1 base from J; bases unmatched to any gene: 12. The germline V gene has CDR1 SEHNR and CDR2 FQNEAQ (reference sequence).

This clone has a handful of counts. The chain employs TRBV6-2 or TRBV6-3 and TRBJ1-2; D gene unclear. Germline lookup yields CDR1 MNHEY and CDR2 SVGEGT. The V end lost 6 bases, the J end lost 7 bases, and 18 bases lay between the germline ends. This CDR3 is 14 amino acids long. The CDR3 protein is CASSPPGGYPGYTF. The CDR3 region has the DNA TGTGCCAGCAGCCCCCCCGGCGGGTATCCTGGCTACACCTTC.

V usage is TRBV29-1 and J usage is TRBJ1-2; D is unclear. CDR1 and CDR2 from the germline V gene are SQVTM and ANQGSEA. V gave up 4 bases and J gave up 8 bases, with 14 bases separating them. The CDR3 has 12 amino acids. The CDR3 protein is CSVGVSSVGYTF. The CDR3 region has the DNA TGCAGCGTTGGTGTCAGTTCAGTAGGCTACACCTTC.

This clone has just one count. The V and J genes are TRBV7-6 and TRBJ2-7; tentative D call: TRBD2 (6 bases). Germline CDR1 and CDR2: SGHVS and FNYEAQ. The CDR3 has 14 amino acids. V lost 4 bases and J lost 3, with 13 bases in between. Here the CDR3 reads CASSYTPGVYEQYF. In DNA form, the CDR3 reads TGTGCCAGCAGCTACACCCCGGGGGTCTACGAGCAGTACTTC.

The rearrangement joins TRBV9 to TRBJ2-2; 7 positions agree with TRBD2. CDR3 length: 15 residues. From germline, CDR1 is SGDLS and CDR2 YYNGEE. J lost 4 bases, V lost 0 bases, and 3 bases had no gene match. The CDR3 region is CASSVAGRGTGELFF. CDR3 in DNA: TGTGCCAGCAGCGTAGCAGGGAGGGGCACCGGGGAGCTGTTTTTT.

CDR3 amino acids: CASSPDRDNEQFF. The CDR3 DNA follows: TGTGCCAGCAGCCCCGACAGGGACAATGAGCAGTTCTTC. The V call is TRBV11-2, the J call TRBJ2-1; 7 bases line up with TRBD1. In germline, CDR1 is SGHAT, CDR2 FQNNGV. The CDR3 is 13 residues long. Losses at the gene ends were 5 bases for V and 5 bases for J; bases not matched to a gene: 3.